Described below is a single TCR beta chain sequence and its context. What it recognizes is unknown. From the RT-PCR reads, TCRdb called clonotypes with MiXCR, one entry per CDR3 protein. The data contain 300,000 to 350,000 distinct CDR3 sequences, around 20% of them singletons. CDR1 and CDR2 (germline): DFQATT, SNEGSKA (reference sequence). This CDR3 has 15 residues. J was trimmed by 4 bases and V by 6 bases; bases with no gene match: 10. This record comes from a study of response to subunit inactivated influenza vaccine. Study-level findings and limits: Authors proposed each seasonal influenza vaccination draws in few new T cells.

V usage is TRBV20-1 and J usage is TRBJ2-2, with 8 bases that match TRBD1. Specimen: PBMCs from blood, collected 21 months after vaccination. The receptor was isolated from a man aged 50 to 69 who received an inactivated influenza vaccine. DNA of the CDR3: TGCAGTGCAGCTCCCGCGGACAGGGTCACCGGGGAGCTGTTTTTT. The encoded protein is CSAAPADRVTGELFF.